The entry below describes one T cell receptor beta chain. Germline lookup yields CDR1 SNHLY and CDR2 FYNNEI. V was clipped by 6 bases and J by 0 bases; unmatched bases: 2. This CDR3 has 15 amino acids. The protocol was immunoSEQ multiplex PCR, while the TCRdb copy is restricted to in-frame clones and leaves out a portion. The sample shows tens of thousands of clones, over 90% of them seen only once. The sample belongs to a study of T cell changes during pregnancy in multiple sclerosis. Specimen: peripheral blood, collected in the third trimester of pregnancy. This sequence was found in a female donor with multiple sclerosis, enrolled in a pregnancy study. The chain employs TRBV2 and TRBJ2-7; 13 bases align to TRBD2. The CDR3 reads CASRTSGRASYEQYF. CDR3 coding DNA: TGTGCCAGCAGAACTAGCGGGAGGGCCTCCTACGAGCAGTACTTC.